This T cell receptor (beta chain) is drawn from a study of shared clonotypes between healthy human individuals. Turning to this clone: Its cognate antigen is unknown.

Broader study findings: Compared with memory subsets, naive subsets generally had larger estimated richness. Specimens sampled were limited to blood, with tissue repertoires likely differing.

Sorted-subset replicate PCRs used 150 to 200 ng DNA, some 33,000 T cell genomes. Assay: immunoSEQ multiplex PCR; the TCRdb copy retains only in-frame clones and omits some. Seen here are millions of clones, about 94% observed once, and the top ten hold about 1.1%. V lost 7 bases to trimming and J lost 4 bases, with 9 bases between them. This CDR3 contains 12 residues. Germline values: CDR1 SNHLY, CDR2 FYNNEI. Naive CD8 isolation took CD45RO-negative cells positively selected for CCR7 and excluded terminally differentiated effector memory CD45RA+ cells. Sequences were obtained from naive CD8+ T cells sorted from blood. The receptor's source is a man between 18 and 35 years old in good health. This sequence joins TRBV2 and TRBJ2-3, with D possibly TRBD1 on 6 matching bases. CDR3 sequence (DNA): TGTGCCAGCACCAAGGGGGCAGATACGCAGTATTTT. Amino acid sequence: CASTKGADTQYF.